The TCR beta chain under discussion was sequenced for a study of T cell responses to AZD1222 COVID-19 vaccine. With respect to this clone: Its antigen is not identified.

Assay: immunoSEQ multiplex PCR; the TCRdb copy retains only in-frame clones and omits some. The sample holds roughly 89,000 clones, over 75% seen once. Germline V gene sequence: CDR1 SGDLS, CDR2 YYNGEE. The CDR3 covers 15 residues. With 0 bases clipped from V and 1 base from J, the junction kept 3 bases outside the gene matches. Findings and limits, study-wide: Females made up more of the donors, who were largely white British, and clonal diversity may have come out too low.

V is TRBV9 and J is TRBJ1-2; 7 bases align to TRBD1. Source: peripheral blood, taken on day 0 of MenACWY control vaccination. This receptor was obtained from an adult in good health. Here the CDR3 reads CASSVVPGGNYGYTF. The CDR3 nucleotides read TGTGCCAGCAGCGTAGTTCCAGGGGGTAACTATGGCTACACCTTC.